In its sample, the clone carrying this T cell receptor beta chain was seen a few times. Amplified TCR beta CDR3 regions came from RNA transcripts. First-round RT-PCR targeting the TCR CDR3 was performed with the HTBI primer set. TCRdb re-called the multiplex PCR reads with MiXCR, one entry per CDR3 protein. The sample lists about half a million distinct CDR3 sequences; 15% to 20% were seen once. This entry is derived from a study of T cells in Graves' hyperthyroidism and ophthalmopathy. V dropped 6 bases and J dropped 3 bases, with 11 bases sitting between them. This CDR3 is built from 13 residues. This chain links TRBV12-3 or TRBV12-4 with TRBJ2-5; D gene unclear. The receptor's source is a man aged 35 to 55 with Graves' ophthalmopathy. Sequencing used blood. The CDR3 loop is CASRPPAEETQYF. The CDR3 region has the DNA TGTGCCAGCAGACCCCCCGCAGAAGAGACCCAGTACTTC.